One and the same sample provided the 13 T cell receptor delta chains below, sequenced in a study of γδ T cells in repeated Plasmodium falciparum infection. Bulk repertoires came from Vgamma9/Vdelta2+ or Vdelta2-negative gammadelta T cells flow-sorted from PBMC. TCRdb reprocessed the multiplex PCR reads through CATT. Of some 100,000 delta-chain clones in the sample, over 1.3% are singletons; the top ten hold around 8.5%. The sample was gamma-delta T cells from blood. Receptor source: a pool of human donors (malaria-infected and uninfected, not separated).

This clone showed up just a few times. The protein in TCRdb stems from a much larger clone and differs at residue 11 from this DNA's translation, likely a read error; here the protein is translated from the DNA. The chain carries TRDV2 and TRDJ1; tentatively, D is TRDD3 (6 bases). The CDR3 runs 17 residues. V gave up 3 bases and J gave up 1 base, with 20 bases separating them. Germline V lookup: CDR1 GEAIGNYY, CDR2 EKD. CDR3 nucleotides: TGTGCCTGTGACCCCCTTCAGCGGGGGAGTCGCACCGATAAACTCATCTTT. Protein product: CACDPLQRGSRTDKLIF.

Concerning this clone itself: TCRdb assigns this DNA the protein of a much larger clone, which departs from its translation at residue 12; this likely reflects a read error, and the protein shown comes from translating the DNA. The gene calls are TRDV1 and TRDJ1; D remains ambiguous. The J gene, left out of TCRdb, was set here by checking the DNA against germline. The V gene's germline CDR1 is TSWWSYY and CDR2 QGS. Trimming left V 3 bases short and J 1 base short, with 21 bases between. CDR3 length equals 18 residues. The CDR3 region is CALGDLWIPRRCTDKLIF. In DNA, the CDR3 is TGTGCTCTTGGGGACCTCTGGATCCCCCGAAGGTGCACCGATAAACTCATCTTT.

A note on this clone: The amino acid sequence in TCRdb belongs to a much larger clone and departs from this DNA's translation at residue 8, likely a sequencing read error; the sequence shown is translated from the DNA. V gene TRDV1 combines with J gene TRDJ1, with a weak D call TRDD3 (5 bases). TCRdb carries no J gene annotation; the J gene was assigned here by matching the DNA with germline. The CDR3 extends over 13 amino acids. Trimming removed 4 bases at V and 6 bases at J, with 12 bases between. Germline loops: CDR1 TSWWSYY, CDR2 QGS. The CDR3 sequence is CALGGFWGNKLIF. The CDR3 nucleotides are TGTGCTCTTGGGGGATTTTGGGGTAATAAACTCATCTTT.

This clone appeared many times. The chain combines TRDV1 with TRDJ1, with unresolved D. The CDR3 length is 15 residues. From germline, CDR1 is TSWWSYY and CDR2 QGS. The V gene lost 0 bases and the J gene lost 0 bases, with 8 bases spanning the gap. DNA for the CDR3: TGTGCTCTTGGGGAACTAGCTCCGTACACCGATAAACTCATCTTT. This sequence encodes CALGELAPYTDKLIF.

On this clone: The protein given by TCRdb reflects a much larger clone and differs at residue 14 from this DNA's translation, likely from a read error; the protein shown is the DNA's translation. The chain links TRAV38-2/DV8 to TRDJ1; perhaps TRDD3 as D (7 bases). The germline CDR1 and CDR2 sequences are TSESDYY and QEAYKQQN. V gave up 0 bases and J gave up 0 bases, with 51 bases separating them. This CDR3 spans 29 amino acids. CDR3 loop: CAYRSARGISYNWVSRPPNQKQYTDKLIF. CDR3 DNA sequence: TGTGCTTATAGGAGCGCGAGGGGGATCTCCTACAACTGGGTGTCCCGCCCCCCTAACCAAAAACAGTACACCGATAAACTCATCTTT.

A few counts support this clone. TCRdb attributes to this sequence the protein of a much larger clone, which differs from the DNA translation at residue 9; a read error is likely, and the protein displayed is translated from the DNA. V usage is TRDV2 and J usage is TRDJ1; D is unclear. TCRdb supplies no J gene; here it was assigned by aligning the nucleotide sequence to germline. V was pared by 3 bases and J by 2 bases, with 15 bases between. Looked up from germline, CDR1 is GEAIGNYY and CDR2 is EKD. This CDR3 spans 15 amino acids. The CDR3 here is CACDALQKMTDKLIF. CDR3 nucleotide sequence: TGTGCCTGTGACGCCTTACAAAAGATGACCGATAAACTCATCTTT.

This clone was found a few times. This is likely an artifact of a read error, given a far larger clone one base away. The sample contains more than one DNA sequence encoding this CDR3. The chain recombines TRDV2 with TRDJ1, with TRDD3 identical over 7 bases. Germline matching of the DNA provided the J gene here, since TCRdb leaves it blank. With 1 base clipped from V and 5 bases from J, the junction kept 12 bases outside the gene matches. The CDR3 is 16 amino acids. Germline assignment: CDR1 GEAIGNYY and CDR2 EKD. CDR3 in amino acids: CACDTRTGDRTDKLIF. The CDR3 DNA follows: TGTGCCTGTGACACTCGTACTGGGGATCGAACTGATAAACTCATCTTT.

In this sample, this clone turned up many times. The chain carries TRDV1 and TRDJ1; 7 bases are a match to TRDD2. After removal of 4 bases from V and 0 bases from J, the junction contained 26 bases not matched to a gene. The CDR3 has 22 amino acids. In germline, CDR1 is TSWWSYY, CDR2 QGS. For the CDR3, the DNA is TGTGCTCTTGGGGGTCCTTCCTCCCCAGTTCTTTGGCGTTTCCTGTACACCGATAAACTCATCTTT. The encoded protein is CALGGPSSPVLWRFLYTDKLIF.

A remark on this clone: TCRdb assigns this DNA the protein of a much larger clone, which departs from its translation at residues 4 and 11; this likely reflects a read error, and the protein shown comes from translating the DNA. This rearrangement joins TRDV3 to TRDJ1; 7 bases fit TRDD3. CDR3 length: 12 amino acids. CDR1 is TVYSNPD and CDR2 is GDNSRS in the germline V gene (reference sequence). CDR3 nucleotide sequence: TGTGCCTTTTGGGGACCCGGGGATAAACTCACCTTT. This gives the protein CAFWGPGDKLTF.

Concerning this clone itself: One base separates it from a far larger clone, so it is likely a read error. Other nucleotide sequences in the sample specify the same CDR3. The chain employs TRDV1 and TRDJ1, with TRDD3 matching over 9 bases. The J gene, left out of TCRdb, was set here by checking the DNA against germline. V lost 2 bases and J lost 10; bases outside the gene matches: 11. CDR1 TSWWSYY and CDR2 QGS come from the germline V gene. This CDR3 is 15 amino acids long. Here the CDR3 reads CALGEGLHWGNTLIF. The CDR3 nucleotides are TGTGCTCTTGGGGAAGGGCTACACTGGGGGAATACACTCATCTTT.

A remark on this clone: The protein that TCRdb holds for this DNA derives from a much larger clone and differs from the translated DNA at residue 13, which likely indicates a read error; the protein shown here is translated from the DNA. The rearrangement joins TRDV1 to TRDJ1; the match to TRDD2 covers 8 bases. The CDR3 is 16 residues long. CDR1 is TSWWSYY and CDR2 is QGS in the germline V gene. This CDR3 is CALGKLPTRMGSTLIF. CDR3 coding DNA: TGTGCTCTTGGGAAACTTCCTACTAGGATGGGGAGTACACTCATCTTT.

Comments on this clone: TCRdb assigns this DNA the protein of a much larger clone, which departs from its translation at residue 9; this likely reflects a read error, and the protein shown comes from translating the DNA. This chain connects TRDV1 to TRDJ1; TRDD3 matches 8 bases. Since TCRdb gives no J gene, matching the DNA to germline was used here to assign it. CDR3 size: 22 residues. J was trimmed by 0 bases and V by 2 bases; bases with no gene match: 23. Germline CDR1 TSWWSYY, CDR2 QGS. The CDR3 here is CALGEGLYSTGGHLPYTDKLIF. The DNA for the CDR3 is TGTGCTCTTGGGGAAGGTCTCTACAGTACTGGGGGTCACCTCCCCTACACCGATAAACTCATCTTT.

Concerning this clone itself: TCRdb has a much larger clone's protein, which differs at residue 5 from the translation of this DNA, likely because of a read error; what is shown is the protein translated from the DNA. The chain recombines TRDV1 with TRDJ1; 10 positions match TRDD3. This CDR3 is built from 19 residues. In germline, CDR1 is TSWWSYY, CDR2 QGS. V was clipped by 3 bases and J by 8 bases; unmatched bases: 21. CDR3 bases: TGTGCTCTTGGGGACCGGTTCTCCCCGCTTACTGGGGGATTAACGAAACTCATCTTT. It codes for CALGDRFSPLTGGLTKLIF.